These 31 T cell receptor beta chains came from one sample sequenced in a study of blood T cell repertoires in COVID-19. The method was immunoSEQ multiplex PCR; TCRdb's version includes in-frame clones alone and lacks a portion of them. This table has approximately 220,000 clones, 80% to 90% appearing once. The sequenced sample consisted of PBMCs or T cells enriched from blood (not recorded which). The receptors derive from a woman aged 40-49 years with acute COVID-19.

The chain combines TRBV19 with TRBJ1-5, with 9 nucleotides matching TRBD1. The CDR3 has 16 residues. Germline CDR1 is LNHDA and CDR2 is SQIVND (reference sequence). The trim removed 5 bases at V and 4 bases at J, leaving 9 bases unmatched. The CDR3 DNA sequence: TGTGCCAGTAGTCCAGAAATTGACAGGGGGAATCAGCCCCAGCATTTT. Its protein is CASSPEIDRGNQPQHF.

This sequence joins TRBV4-3 and TRBJ2-1; TRBD1 matches at 10 bases. CDR1 is LGHNA, CDR2 YSLEER, per germline. The CDR3 runs to 18 residues. V shed 0 bases, J shed 7 bases, and the junction held 12 bases outside the gene matches. CDR3 sequence (DNA): TGCGCCAGCAGCCAAGACCCTTCCGGGACAGGGGATTTTAATGAGCAGTTCTTC. Amino acids: CASSQDPSGTGDFNEQFF.

The V and J genes are TRBV5-6 and TRBJ1-2; the match to TRBD1 covers 7 bases. The length of the CDR3 is 13 residues. V was pared by 5 bases and J by 7 bases, with 8 bases of the junction left unmatched. Germline CDR1 reads SGHDT; CDR2 reads YYEEEE. CDR3 DNA sequence: TGTGCCAGCAGTTCCAGACAGGGCAGTGGCTACACCTTC. Amino acid sequence: CASSSRQGSGYTF.

The V gene is TRBV5-1, the J gene TRBJ2-2; 7 bases fit TRBD1. The V gene end was trimmed by 3 bases and the J gene end by 0 bases; junction bases not matched to a gene: 5. Germline CDR1 is SGHRS and CDR2 is YFSETQ. There are 16 residues in the CDR3. This CDR3 reads CASSSRTGSNTGELFF. In DNA form, the CDR3 reads TGCGCCAGCAGCTCCCGGACAGGCTCGAACACCGGGGAGCTGTTTTTT.

V and J are TRBV11-3 and TRBJ2-1, with 10 bases lining up with TRBD2. Per the germline V gene, CDR1 is SGHNT and CDR2 is YENEEA. V lost 0 bases and J lost 6; bases outside the gene matches: 5. The CDR3 runs to 16 residues. This chain's CDR3 is CASSLDGPSGSNEQFF. The CDR3 nucleotides are TGTGCCAGCAGCTTAGACGGTCCTAGCGGGAGCAATGAGCAGTTCTTC.

The rearrangement links TRBV28 to TRBJ1-2, with TRBD1 identical over 7 bases. Germline-derived CDR1 and CDR2 are MDHEN and SYDVKM. After removal of 6 bases from V and 2 bases from J, the junction contained 6 bases not matched to a gene. This CDR3 comprises 14 residues. The CDR3 DNA is TGTGCCAGCAGCGATGTGACAGGGAACTATGGCTACACCTTC. Protein: CASSDVTGNYGYTF.

This rearrangement joins TRBV19 to TRBJ2-1, with 13 bases lining up with TRBD2. Per the germline V gene, CDR1 is LNHDA and CDR2 is SQIVND (reference sequence). The CDR3 length is 15 residues. J gave up 9 bases and V 7 bases, and 9 bases lay outside the gene matches. The CDR3 bases are TGTGCCAGTATCAAACTAGCGGGAGGGAGGGGTGAGCAGTTCTTC. The encoded protein is CASIKLAGGRGEQFF.

This rearrangement joins TRBV28 to TRBJ2-1; TRBD2 aligns across 8 bases. This CDR3 has 17 residues. V dropped 5 bases and J dropped 6; count of bases not matched to a gene: 15. Germline assignment: CDR1 MDHEN and CDR2 SYDVKM. DNA of the CDR3: TGTGCCAGCAGTGGGACGGGAGCGGGAGTCGTCCGCAATGAGCAGTTCTTC. This translates into CASSGTGAGVVRNEQFF.

The sample holds one count of this clone. This rearrangement joins TRBV2 to TRBJ2-7; the match to TRBD1 covers 7 bases. Germline V gives CDR1 SNHLY, CDR2 FYNNEI. J gave up 2 bases and V 2 bases, and 3 bases lay outside the gene matches. The CDR3 covers 14 residues. The CDR3 DNA sequence: TGTGCCAGCAGTGAACAGGGACAGACCTACGAGCAGTACTTC. Its translation is CASSEQGQTYEQYF.

The chain recombines TRBV6-6 with TRBJ2-7, with 11 bases aligning to TRBD2. The CDR3 runs 17 residues. Germline lookup yields CDR1 MNHNY and CDR2 SVGAGI (reference sequence). The V and J ends lost 5 bases and 3 bases, in that order; junction bases with no gene match: 12. CDR3 protein: CASSPTTSGITIYEQYF. Here the CDR3 DNA reads TGTGCCAGCAGTCCCACGACTAGCGGGATTACCATCTACGAGCAGTACTTC.

This clone was seen a few times. This rearrangement joins TRBV27 to TRBJ2-7; a possible D gene is TRBD2 (5 bases). Trimming took off 5 bases at V and 0 bases at J, with 8 bases between the two ends. The CDR3 spans 13 residues. Germline V CDR1 and CDR2: MNHEY, SMNVEV (reference sequence). Here the CDR3 reads CASSRLASYEQYF. CDR3 sequence (DNA): TGTGCCAGCAGTCGCCTAGCCTCCTACGAGCAGTACTTC.

V is TRBV28 and J is TRBJ2-1, with TRBD1 matching over 8 bases. J was trimmed by 5 bases and V by 5 bases; bases with no gene match: 11. The CDR3 consists of 16 residues. Germline V gene data show CDR1 as MDHEN and CDR2 as SYDVKM. For the CDR3, the DNA is TGTGCCAGCAGTCCCACAGGGGGGCGGGGCGACAATGAGCAGTTCTTC. Translating gives CASSPTGGRGDNEQFF.

This sequence joins TRBV28 and TRBJ1-5; perhaps TRBD1 as D (5 bases). V shed 4 bases and J shed 7 bases, with 17 bases lying between them. This CDR3 spans 15 amino acids. The germline V gene encodes CDR1 MDHEN and CDR2 SYDVKM. CDR3 loop: CASSWAIGGSQPQHF. CDR3 nucleotide sequence: TGTGCCAGCAGTTGGGCAATCGGGGGAAGCCAGCCCCAGCATTTT.

The chain is built from TRBV7-2 and TRBJ1-6, with TRBD1 matching 8 bases. With V trimmed by 5 bases and J by 10 bases, 10 bases remained unmatched. CDR1 and CDR2 from the germline V gene are SGHTA and FQGNSA. The CDR3 consists of 15 residues. CDR3 amino acids: CASSTGQGESSPLHF. CDR3 coding DNA: TGTGCCAGCAGCACCGGACAGGGTGAGTCCTCACCCCTCCACTTT. The complete variable domain, with remaining parts taken from reference TRBV7-2 and TRBJ1-6, reads GAGVSQSPSNKVTEKGKDVELRCDPISGHTALYWYRQSLGQGLEFLIYFQGNSAPDKSGLPSDRFSAERTGGSVSTLTIQRTQQEDSAVYLCASSTGQGESSPLHFGNGTRLTVT.

The chain carries TRBV3-1 (or the pseudogene TRBV3-2) and TRBJ2-7; 9 bases match TRBD2. V lost 2 bases, J lost 13 bases, and 9 bases stayed unmatched. Germline V gene sequence: CDR1 LGHDT, CDR2 YNNKEL (reference sequence). The length of the CDR3 is 13 residues. CDR3 in DNA: TGTGCCAGCAGCCAAAGCACAAGCGGGAGGTATTACTTC. Protein product: CASSQSTSGRYYF.

This rearrangement joins TRBV28 to TRBJ1-4; the match to TRBD1 covers 11 bases. This CDR3 contains 15 residues. CDR1 is MDHEN, CDR2 SYDVKM, per germline. Trimming removed 8 bases from V and 8 bases from J; junction bases left unmatched: 10. Here the CDR3 DNA reads TGTGCCAGCGGGGGGTGGGACAGGGGGAACGAAAAACTGTTTTTT. Encoded protein: CASGGWDRGNEKLFF.

The table lists this clone with a count of one. This rearrangement joins TRBV9 to TRBJ2-5; 13 bases map to TRBD2. The CDR3 has 15 amino acids. V was clipped by 5 bases and J by 1 base; unmatched bases: 2. The V gene's germline CDR1 is SGDLS and CDR2 YYNGEE. The CDR3 sequence is CASRRTSGGQETQYF. The CDR3 DNA sequence: TGTGCCAGCAGAAGGACTAGCGGGGGCCAAGAGACCCAGTACTTC.

The chain couples TRBV7-6 to TRBJ2-5, with D perhaps TRBD1 (5 bases). V lost 0 bases, J lost 2 bases, and 7 bases lay in between. The CDR3 sequence is 14 residues long. Germline V lookup: CDR1 SGHVS, CDR2 FNYEAQ. The CDR3 protein is CASSLAGHQETQYF. Here the CDR3 DNA reads TGTGCCAGCAGCTTAGCGGGGCATCAAGAGACCCAGTACTTC.

The genes are TRBV28 and TRBJ1-1, with D unresolved. This CDR3 region has 12 residues. Between the trimmed V and J ends, which lost 7 bases and 5 bases, there was a span of 11 bases. Germline CDR1 is MDHEN and CDR2 is SYDVKM. CDR3 coding DNA: TGTGCCAGCACAAGTAGCGTGACTGAAGCTTTCTTT. This encodes CASTSSVTEAFF.

This chain joins TRBV7-6 and TRBJ2-3, with TRBD2 identical over 7 bases. CDR1 and CDR2 (germline): SGHVS, FNYEAQ. The CDR3 totals 17 residues. V trimming: 5 bases; J trimming: 1 base; junction bases outside the gene matches: 12. Written as DNA, the CDR3 is TGTGCCAGCAGCGAAGGACTAGTCGGTTATGGCACAGATACGCAGTATTTT. Encoded protein: CASSEGLVGYGTDTQYF.

This clone appeared a single time. The rearrangement links TRBV4-3 to TRBJ1-2, with 10 positions matching TRBD1. The ends lost 2 bases at V and 8 bases at J; junction bases unmatched: 8. Germline CDR1 is LGHNA and CDR2 is YSLEER. This CDR3 comprises 15 residues. CDR3 region: CASSQMRATGGGYTF. As DNA, the CDR3 is TGCGCCAGCAGCCAAATGCGAGCGACAGGGGGCGGCTACACCTTC.

The CDR3 is CASSGTGGDQPQHF. CDR3 nucleotides: TGTGCCAGCAGCGGGACAGGGGGCGATCAGCCCCAGCATTTT. The chain combines TRBV5-6 with TRBJ1-5; 12 bases match TRBD1. Germline CDR1 and CDR2: SGHDT and YYEEEE. V dropped 4 bases and J dropped 5; count of bases not matched to a gene: 1. CDR3 length: 14 amino acids. Complete variable domain (other parts from reference TRBV5-6 and TRBJ1-5): DAGVTQSPTHLIKTRGQQVTLRCSPKSGHDTVSWYQQALGQGPQFIFQYYEEEERQRGNFPDRFSGHQFPNYSSELNVNALLLGDSALYLCASSGTGGDQPQHFGDGTRLSIL.

The CDR3 DNA is TGTGCCAGCACAAAAAACCTACAGCCCGGGGAGCTGTTTTTT. It codes for CASTKNLQPGELFF. V is TRBV9 and J is TRBJ2-2; D not resolved. Germline CDR1 SGDLS, CDR2 YYNGEE. V was cut by 6 bases and J by 6 bases, with 15 bases left in between. This CDR3 is 14 amino acids long.

This rearrangement joins TRBV3-1 (or the pseudogene TRBV3-2) to TRBJ2-1; D is possibly TRBD2 (6 bases). The CDR3 runs 16 residues. Germline CDR1 LGHDT, CDR2 YNNKEL (reference sequence). V was clipped by 0 bases and J by 4 bases, with 13 bases between them. CDR3 sequence (DNA): TGTGCCAGCAGCCAAGATCCCGCGGGACGATACAATGAGCAGTTCTTC. Amino acid sequence: CASSQDPAGRYNEQFF.

The chain joins TRBV5-1 to TRBJ2-6; 7 nucleotides agree with TRBD1. Germline V gene sequence: CDR1 SGHRS, CDR2 YFSETQ. V was clipped by 4 bases and J by 4 bases; unmatched bases: 8. This CDR3 comprises 16 residues. Written as DNA, the CDR3 is TGCGCCAGCAGCAGGATAGGGGGCGCCGGGGCCAACGTCCTGACTTTC. Translated, it gives CASSRIGGAGANVLTF.

The chain's CDR3 is CASSPLDRTFGYTF. CDR3 DNA: TGTGCCAGCTCACCACTCGACAGGACGTTCGGCTACACCTTC. This chain links TRBV18 with TRBJ1-2; a weak D match, TRBD1 (6 bases). Per germline, CDR1 KGHSH and CDR2 LQKENI. Trimming removed 1 base from V and 8 bases from J, with 14 bases in between. This CDR3 comprises 14 residues.

The chain carries TRBV10-3 and TRBJ1-2, with 10 positions matching TRBD1. This CDR3 has 13 residues. J lost 7 bases, V lost 2 bases, and 1 base had no gene match. Per germline, CDR1 ENHRY and CDR2 SYGVKD. CDR3 sequence reads: CAISEGDRGGYTF. The DNA for the CDR3 is TGTGCCATCAGTGAGGGGGACAGGGGTGGCTACACCTTC.

The chain has TRBV13 and TRBJ2-1; a possible D gene is TRBD1 (5 bases). CDR1 is PRHDT and CDR2 is FYEKMQ in the germline V gene (reference sequence). Deletions cut 5 bases from V and 5 bases from J, with 19 bases between. This CDR3 has 16 residues. This chain's CDR3 is CASSPRVGQGNNEQFF. As DNA, the CDR3 is TGTGCCAGCAGCCCGCGAGTCGGCCAGGGAAACAATGAGCAGTTCTTC.

CDR3 residues: CASSSPGEGKVSPLHF. CDR3 in DNA: TGTGCCAGCAGTTCTCCGGGGGAGGGGAAGGTTTCACCCCTCCACTTT. J is TRBJ1-6 and V is TRBV28; weak D call: TRBD1 (5 bases). The V gene lost 4 bases and the J gene lost 9 bases, with 19 bases spanning the gap. Germline CDR1 reads MDHEN; CDR2 reads SYDVKM. The CDR3 spans 16 residues.

The chain combines TRBV6-5 with TRBJ2-7; no clear D gene. Germline V gene lookup returns CDR1 MNHEY and CDR2 SVGAGI. Trimming took off 5 bases at V and 6 bases at J, with 14 bases between the two ends. The CDR3 runs to 13 residues. CDR3 protein: CASSLGLSGEQYF. In nucleotides, the CDR3 is TGTGCCAGCAGTCTCGGCCTCTCGGGCGAGCAGTACTTC.

This chain joins TRBV5-8 and TRBJ1-5, with D unresolved. Trimming took off 4 bases at V and 1 base at J, with 6 bases between the two ends. There are 13 residues in the CDR3. Germline CDR1 is SGHTS and CDR2 is YDEGEE. The CDR3 nucleotides read TGTGCCAGCAGCCCGCAGAGCAATCAGCCCCAGCATTTT. It specifies CASSPQSNQPQHF.